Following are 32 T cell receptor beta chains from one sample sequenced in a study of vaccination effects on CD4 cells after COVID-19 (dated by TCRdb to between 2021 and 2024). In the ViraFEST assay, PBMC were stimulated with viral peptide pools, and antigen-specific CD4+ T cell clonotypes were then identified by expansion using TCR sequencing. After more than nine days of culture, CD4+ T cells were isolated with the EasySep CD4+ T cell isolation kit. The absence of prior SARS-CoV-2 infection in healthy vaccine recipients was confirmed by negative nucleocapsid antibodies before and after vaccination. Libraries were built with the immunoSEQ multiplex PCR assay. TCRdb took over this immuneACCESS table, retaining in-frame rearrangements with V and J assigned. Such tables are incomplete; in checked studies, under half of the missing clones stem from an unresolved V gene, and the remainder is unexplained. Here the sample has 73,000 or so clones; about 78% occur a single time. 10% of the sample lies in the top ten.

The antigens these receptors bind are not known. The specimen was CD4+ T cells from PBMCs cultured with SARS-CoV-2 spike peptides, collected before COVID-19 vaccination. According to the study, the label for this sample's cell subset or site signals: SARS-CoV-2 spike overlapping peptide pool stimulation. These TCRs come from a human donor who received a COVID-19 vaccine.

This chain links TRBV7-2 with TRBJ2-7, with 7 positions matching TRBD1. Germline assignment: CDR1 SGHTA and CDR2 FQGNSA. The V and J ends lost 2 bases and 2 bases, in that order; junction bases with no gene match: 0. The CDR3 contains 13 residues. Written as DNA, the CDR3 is TGTGCCAGCAGCTTAACAGGGGCCTACGAGCAGTACGTC. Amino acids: CASSLTGAYEQYV.

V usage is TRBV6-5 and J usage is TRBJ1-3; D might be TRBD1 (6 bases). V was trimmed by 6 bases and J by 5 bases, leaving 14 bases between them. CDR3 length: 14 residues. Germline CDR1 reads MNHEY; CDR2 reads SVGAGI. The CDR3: CASSQGSIRNTIYF. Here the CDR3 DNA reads TGTGCCAGCAGCCAGGGGTCGATTAGAAACACCATATATTTT.

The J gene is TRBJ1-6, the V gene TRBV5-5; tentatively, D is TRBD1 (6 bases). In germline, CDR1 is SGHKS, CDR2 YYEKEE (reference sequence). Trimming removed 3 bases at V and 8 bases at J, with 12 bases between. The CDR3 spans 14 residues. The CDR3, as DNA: TGTGCCAGCAGCTCTGGACAGCCATATTCACCCCTCCACTTT. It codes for CASSSGQPYSPLHF.

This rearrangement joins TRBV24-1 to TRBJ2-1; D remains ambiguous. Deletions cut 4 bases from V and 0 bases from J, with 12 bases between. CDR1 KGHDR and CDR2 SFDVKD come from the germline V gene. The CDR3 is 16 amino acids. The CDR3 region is CATSDLKPTSYNEQFF. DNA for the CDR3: TGTGCCACCAGTGACTTGAAACCAACCTCCTACAATGAGCAGTTCTTC.

The CDR3 DNA is TGTGCCAGTAGTACCACCATCTCCCCTGGGGCCAACGTCCTGACTTTC. This sequence encodes CASSTTISPGANVLTF. The chain joins TRBV19 to TRBJ2-6; no definite D call. The CDR3 has 16 residues. Trimming shortened V by 4 bases and J by 2 bases, and 12 bases separated the two germline ends. Germline V lookup: CDR1 LNHDA, CDR2 SQIVND (reference sequence).

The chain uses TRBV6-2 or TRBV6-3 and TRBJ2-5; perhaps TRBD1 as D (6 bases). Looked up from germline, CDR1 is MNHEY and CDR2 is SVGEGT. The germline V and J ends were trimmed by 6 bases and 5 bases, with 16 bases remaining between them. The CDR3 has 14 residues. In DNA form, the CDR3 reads TGTGCCAGCAGCGACACAGGGCGTATTGAGACCCAGTACTTC. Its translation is CASSDTGRIETQYF.

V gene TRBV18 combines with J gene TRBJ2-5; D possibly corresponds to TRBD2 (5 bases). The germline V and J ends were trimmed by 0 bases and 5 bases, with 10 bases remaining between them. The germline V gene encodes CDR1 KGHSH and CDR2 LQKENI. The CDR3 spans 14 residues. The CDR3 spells CASSPPGVRETQYF. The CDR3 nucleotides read TGTGCCAGCTCACCACCCGGGGTCCGCGAGACCCAGTACTTC.

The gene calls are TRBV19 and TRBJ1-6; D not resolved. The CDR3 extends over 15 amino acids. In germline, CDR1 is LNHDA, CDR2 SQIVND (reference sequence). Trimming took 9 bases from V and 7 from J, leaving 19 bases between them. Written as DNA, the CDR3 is TGTGCCAGCAAACGCGGCGGTGAGGGAAATTCACCCCTCCACTTT. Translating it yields CASKRGGEGNSPLHF. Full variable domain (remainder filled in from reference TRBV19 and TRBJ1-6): DGGITQSPKYLFRKEGQNVTLSCEQNLNHDAMYWYRQDPGQGLRLIYYSQIVNDFQKGDIAEGYSVSREKKESFPLTVTSAQKNPTAFYLCASKRGGEGNSPLHFGNGTRLTVT.

In nucleotides, the CDR3 is TGCGCCAGCGGACAGGGCCTGAACACTGAAGCTTTCTTT. Protein sequence: CASGQGLNTEAFF. The rearrangement links TRBV5-1 to TRBJ1-1, with 8 bases identical to TRBD1. Per germline, CDR1 SGHRS and CDR2 YFSETQ. Trimming at V came to 7 bases and at J to 0 bases, leaving 2 bases not matched to a gene. CDR3 length: 13 residues.

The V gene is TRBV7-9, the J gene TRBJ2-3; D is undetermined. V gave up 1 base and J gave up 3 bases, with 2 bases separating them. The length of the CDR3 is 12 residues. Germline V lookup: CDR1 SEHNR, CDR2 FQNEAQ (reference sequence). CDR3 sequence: CASSLETDTQYF. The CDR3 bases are TGTGCCAGCAGCTTAGAGACAGATACGCAGTATTTT.

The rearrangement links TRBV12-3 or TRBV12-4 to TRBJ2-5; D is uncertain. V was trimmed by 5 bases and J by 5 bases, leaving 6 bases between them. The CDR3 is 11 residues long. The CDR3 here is CASSLAETQYF. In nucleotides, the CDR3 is TGTGCCAGCAGTCTCGCTGAGACCCAGTACTTC.

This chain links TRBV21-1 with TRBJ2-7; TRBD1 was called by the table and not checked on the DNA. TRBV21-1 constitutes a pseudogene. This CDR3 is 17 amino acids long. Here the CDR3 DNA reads TGTGCCAGCAGGAGAAAACCGGGACAGGGGACCCGATACGAGCAGTACGTC. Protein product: CASRRKPGQGTRYEQYV.

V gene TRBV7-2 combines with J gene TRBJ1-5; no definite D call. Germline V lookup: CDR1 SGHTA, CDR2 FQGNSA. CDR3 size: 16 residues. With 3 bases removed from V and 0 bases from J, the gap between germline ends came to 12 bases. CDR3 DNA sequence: TGTGCCAGCAGCTTGTCCCCCCCTCCTAGCAATCAGCCCCAGCATTTT. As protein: CASSLSPPPSNQPQHF.

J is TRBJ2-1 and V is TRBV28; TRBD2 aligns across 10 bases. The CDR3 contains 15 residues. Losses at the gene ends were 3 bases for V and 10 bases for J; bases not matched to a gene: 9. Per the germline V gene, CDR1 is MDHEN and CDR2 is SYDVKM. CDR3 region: CASSFPSGGTGEQFF. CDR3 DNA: TGTGCCAGCAGTTTTCCTAGCGGGGGCACCGGGGAGCAGTTCTTC.

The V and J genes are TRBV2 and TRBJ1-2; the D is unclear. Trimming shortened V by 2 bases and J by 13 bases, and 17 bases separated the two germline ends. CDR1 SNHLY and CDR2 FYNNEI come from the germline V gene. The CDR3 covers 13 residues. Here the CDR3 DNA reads TGTGCCAGCAGTGAAAGTGGGGTGGGGAGTCCCACCTTC. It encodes CASSESGVGSPTF.

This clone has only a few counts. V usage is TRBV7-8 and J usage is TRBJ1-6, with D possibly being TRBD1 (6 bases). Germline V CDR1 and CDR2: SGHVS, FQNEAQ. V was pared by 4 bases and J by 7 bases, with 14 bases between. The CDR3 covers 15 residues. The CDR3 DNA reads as TGTGCCAGCAGCTCGTCGGGAGGGGGGAATTCACCCCTCCACTTT. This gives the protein CASSSSGGGNSPLHF.

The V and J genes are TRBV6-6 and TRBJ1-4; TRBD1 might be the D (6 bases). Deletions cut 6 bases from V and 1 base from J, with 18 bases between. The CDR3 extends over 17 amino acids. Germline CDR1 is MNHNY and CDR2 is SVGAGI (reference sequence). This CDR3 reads CASSRFGGRGTNEKLFF. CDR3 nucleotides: TGTGCCAGCAGCCGATTTGGGGGCAGAGGAACTAATGAAAAACTGTTTTTT.

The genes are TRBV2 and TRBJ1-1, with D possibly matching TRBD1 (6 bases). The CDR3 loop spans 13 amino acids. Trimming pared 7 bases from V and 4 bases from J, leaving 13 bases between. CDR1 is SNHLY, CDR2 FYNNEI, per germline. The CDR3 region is CASNGGPGTEAFF. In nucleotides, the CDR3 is TGTGCCAGCAACGGGGGGCCGGGCACTGAAGCTTTCTTT.

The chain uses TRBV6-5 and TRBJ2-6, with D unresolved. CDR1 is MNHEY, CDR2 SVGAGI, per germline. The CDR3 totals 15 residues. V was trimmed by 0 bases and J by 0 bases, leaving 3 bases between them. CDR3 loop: CASSYSNSGANVLTF. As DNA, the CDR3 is TGTGCCAGCAGTTACTCGAACTCTGGGGCCAACGTCCTGACTTTC.

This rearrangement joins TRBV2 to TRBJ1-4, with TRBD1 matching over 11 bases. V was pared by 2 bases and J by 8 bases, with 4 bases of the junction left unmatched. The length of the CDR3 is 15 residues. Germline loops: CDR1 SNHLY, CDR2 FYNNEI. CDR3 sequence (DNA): TGTGCCAGCAGTGAATCGGGACAGGGGGGAGAAAAACTGTTTTTT. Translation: CASSESGQGGEKLFF. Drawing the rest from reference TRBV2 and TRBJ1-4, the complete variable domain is EPEVTQTPSHQVTQMGQEVILRCVPISNHLYFYWYRQILGQKVEFLVSFYNNEISEKSEIFDDQFSVERPDGSNFTLKIRSTKLEDSAMYFCASSESGQGGEKLFFGSGTQLSVL.

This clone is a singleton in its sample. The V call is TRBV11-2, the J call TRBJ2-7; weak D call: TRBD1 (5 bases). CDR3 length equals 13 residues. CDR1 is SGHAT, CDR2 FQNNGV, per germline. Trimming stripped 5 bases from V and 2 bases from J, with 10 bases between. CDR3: CASSRDRAYEQYV. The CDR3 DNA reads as TGTGCCAGCAGCCGCGACAGAGCCTACGAGCAGTACGTC.

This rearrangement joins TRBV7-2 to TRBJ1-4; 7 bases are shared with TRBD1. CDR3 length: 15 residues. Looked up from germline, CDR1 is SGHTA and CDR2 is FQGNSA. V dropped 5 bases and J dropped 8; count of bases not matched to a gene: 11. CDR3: CASSVGTAGGEKLFF. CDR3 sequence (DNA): TGTGCCAGCAGCGTGGGGACAGCGGGGGGGGAAAAACTGTTTTTT.

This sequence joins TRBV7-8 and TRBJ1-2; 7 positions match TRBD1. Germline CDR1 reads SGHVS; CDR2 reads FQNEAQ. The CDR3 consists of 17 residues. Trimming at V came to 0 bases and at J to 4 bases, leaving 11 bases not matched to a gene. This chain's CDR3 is CASSLAGRTGFSYGYTF. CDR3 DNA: TGTGCCAGCAGCTTAGCTGGGAGGACAGGATTTTCCTATGGCTACACCTTC.

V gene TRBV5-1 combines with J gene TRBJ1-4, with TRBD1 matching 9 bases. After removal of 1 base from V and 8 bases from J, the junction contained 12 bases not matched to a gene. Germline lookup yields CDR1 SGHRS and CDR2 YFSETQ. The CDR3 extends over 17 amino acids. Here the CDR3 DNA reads TGCGCCAGCAGCTTGAACCCCGTACAGGGGGCGGGGGAAAAACTGTTTTTT. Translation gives CASSLNPVQGAGEKLFF.

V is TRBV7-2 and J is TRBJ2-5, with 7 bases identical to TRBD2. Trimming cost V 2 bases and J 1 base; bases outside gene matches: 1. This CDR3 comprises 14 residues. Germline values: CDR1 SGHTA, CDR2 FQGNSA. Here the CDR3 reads CASSLSGAQETQYF. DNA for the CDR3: TGTGCCAGCAGCTTAAGCGGGGCCCAAGAGACCCAGTACTTC.

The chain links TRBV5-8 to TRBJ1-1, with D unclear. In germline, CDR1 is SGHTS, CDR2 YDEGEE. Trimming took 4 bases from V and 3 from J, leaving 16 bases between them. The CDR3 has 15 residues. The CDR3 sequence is CASSRGRGRDTEAFF. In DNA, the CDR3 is TGTGCCAGCAGCCGTGGACGCGGGCGAGACACTGAAGCTTTCTTT.

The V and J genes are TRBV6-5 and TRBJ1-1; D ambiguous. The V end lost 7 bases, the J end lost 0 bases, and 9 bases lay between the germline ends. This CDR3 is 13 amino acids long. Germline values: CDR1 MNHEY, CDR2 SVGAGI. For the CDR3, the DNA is TGTGCCAGCAAAGGGATTGTGAACACTGAAGCTTTCTTT. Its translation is CASKGIVNTEAFF.

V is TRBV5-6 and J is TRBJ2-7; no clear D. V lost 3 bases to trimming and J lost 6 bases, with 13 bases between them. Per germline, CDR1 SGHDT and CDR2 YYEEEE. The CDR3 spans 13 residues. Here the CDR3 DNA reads TGTGCCAGCAGCTCGGATCAGGCATCCGAGCAGTACGTC. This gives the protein CASSSDQASEQYV.

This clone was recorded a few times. In DNA form, the CDR3 reads TGTGCCAGCAGCTTAGTGGGGGGGGGATACGATGAAAAACTGTTTTTT. Its protein is CASSLVGGGYDEKLFF. V and J are TRBV7-2 and TRBJ1-4, with a tentative D call TRBD1 (5 bases). This CDR3 region has 16 residues. Germline V CDR1 and CDR2: SGHTA, FQGNSA. V was pared by 1 base and J by 6 bases, with 15 bases between.

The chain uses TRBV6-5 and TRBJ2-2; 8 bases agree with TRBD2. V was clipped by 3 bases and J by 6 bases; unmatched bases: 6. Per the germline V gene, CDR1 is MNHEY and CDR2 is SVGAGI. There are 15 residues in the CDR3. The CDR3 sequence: CASSYWSGRAGELFF. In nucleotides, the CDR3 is TGTGCCAGCAGTTATTGGTCCGGGAGGGCCGGGGAGCTGTTTTTT.

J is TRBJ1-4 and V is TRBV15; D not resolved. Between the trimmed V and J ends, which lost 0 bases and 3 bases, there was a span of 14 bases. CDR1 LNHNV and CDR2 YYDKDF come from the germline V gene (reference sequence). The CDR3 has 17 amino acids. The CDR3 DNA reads TGTGCCACCAGCAGAGAGGGCCTAACCCCAGCTAATGAAAAACTGTTTTTT. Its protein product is CATSREGLTPANEKLFF.

In nucleotides, the CDR3 is TGTGCCAGCAGTTACCTTAAGGCGGGGAGGGAGACCCAGTACTTC. As protein: CASSYLKAGRETQYF. This chain links TRBV6-5 with TRBJ2-5; possible D gene TRBD2, 6 bases. Germline lookup yields CDR1 MNHEY and CDR2 SVGAGI. CDR3 length equals 15 residues. With 2 bases removed from V and 5 bases from J, the gap between germline ends came to 15 bases.